A single sample is the source of the 17 T cell receptor beta chains below, sequenced in a study of Ad26.COV2.S vaccination and SARS-CoV-2 variants. TCRdb's copy holds only in-frame clones and misses some; the assay was immunoSEQ multiplex PCR. The sample comprises around 370,000 clones, approximately 84% of which are singletons, and about 3.3% rests with the top ten. Treatment specified: some 19 received Ad26.COV2.S at low or high dose, single or two shots; about 5 received placebo; per-sample allocation not given. Sampling was performed 63 days after the first vaccine or placebo injection. The sequences come from peripheral blood, collected in a trial of Ad26.COV2.S vaccine versus placebo. The receptors were sampled from a person aged 18-65 years who received the Ad26.COV2.S COVID-19 vaccine or a placebo.

In DNA form, the CDR3 reads TGTGCCAGCACACCGGGCTCGATGAGTGAAAAACTGTTTTTT. Its translation: CASTPGSMSEKLFF. The chain is built from TRBV25-1 and TRBJ1-4; the D is unclear. V lost 7 bases, J lost 7 bases, and 16 bases lay in between. Germline CDR1 reads MGHDK; CDR2 reads SYGVNS. The CDR3 runs to 14 residues.

This clone was observed a single time. The chain uses TRBV5-5 and TRBJ2-5; D may correspond to TRBD1 or TRBD2 (6 bases each). CDR1 is SGHKS, CDR2 YYEKEE, per germline (reference sequence). The CDR3 contains 15 residues. Trimming cost V 1 base and J 5 bases, with 15 bases left between them. In nucleotides, the CDR3 is TGTGCCAGCAGCTTGTTGCAAGGGGGACTGGAGACCCAGTACTTC. Its translation: CASSLLQGGLETQYF.

The V gene is TRBV6-6, the J gene TRBJ1-1, with no clear D. The germline gives CDR1 MNHNY, CDR2 SVGAGI (reference sequence). The V end lost 5 bases, the J end lost 3 bases, and 22 bases lay between the germline ends. CDR3 length: 17 residues. CDR3: CASSHPTGSRRDTEAFF. The DNA of the CDR3 is TGTGCCAGCAGTCACCCAACGGGGAGTCGGCGGGACACTGAAGCTTTCTTT.

The V gene is TRBV4-1, the J gene TRBJ2-6; D is unclear. From germline, CDR1 is MGHRA and CDR2 YSYEKL. This CDR3 comprises 20 residues. Trimming took 1 base from V and 0 from J, leaving 19 bases between them. Here the CDR3 reads CASSQVRVPLSYSGANVLTF. The CDR3 coding sequence is TGCGCCAGCAGCCAAGTCCGGGTCCCCCTCTCCTACTCTGGGGCCAACGTCCTGACTTTC.

The V and J genes are TRBV20-1 and TRBJ2-6; D gene unclear. Trimming cost V 3 bases and J 4 bases, with 7 bases left between them. Germline V CDR1 and CDR2: DFQATT, SNEGSKA (reference sequence). This CDR3 is 13 amino acids long. In DNA form, the CDR3 reads TGCAGTGCTAGTACCTCCGGGGCCAACGTCCTGACTTTC. Its translation: CSASTSGANVLTF.

This chain joins TRBV10-3 and TRBJ2-3; TRBD2 matches 12 bases. CDR1 is ENHRY, CDR2 SYGVKD, per germline. J was trimmed by 5 bases and V by 4 bases; bases with no gene match: 4. The CDR3 runs to 15 residues. CDR3 DNA: TGTGCCATCAGTGTTGAGACTAGCGGGGGAGATACGCAGTATTTT. Encoded protein: CAISVETSGGDTQYF.

The chain is built from TRBV5-1 and TRBJ2-7; 7 bases line up with TRBD2. The CDR3 spans 13 residues. Germline values: CDR1 SGHRS, CDR2 YFSETQ. The V gene end was trimmed by 5 bases and the J gene end by 4 bases; junction bases not matched to a gene: 6. This CDR3 is CASRQTGGYEQYF. The CDR3, as DNA: TGCGCCAGCAGGCAAACCGGGGGGTACGAGCAGTACTTC.

The chain employs TRBV29-1 and TRBJ1-1; no clear D. V was shortened by 7 bases and J by 2 bases, with 20 bases between the two germline ends. The CDR3 loop spans 15 amino acids. Germline V gives CDR1 SQVTM, CDR2 ANQGSEA. CDR3 amino acids: CSGGSGWWENTEAFF. The CDR3 nucleotides read TGCAGCGGTGGCTCAGGATGGTGGGAAAACACTGAAGCTTTCTTT.

This chain joins TRBV18 and TRBJ2-3; D call uncertain. Trimming pared 3 bases from V and 0 bases from J, leaving 16 bases between. The CDR3 has 17 residues. Germline lookup yields CDR1 KGHSH and CDR2 LQKENI. CDR3 nucleotide sequence: TGTGCCAGCTCACCCCAGCCAAGAACGATTAGCACAGATACGCAGTATTTT. Translation gives CASSPQPRTISTDTQYF.

This clone was recorded once. This chain joins TRBV18 and TRBJ2-1; D gene unclear. The CDR3 covers 15 residues. CDR1 is KGHSH and CDR2 is LQKENI in the germline V gene. Trimming pared 8 bases from V and 4 bases from J, leaving 18 bases between. The CDR3 nucleotides are TGTGCCAGCCACGTGGTCGGCGACGAATACAATGAGCAGTTCTTC. Its protein is CASHVVGDEYNEQFF.

This clone was seen a single time. This rearrangement joins TRBV21-1 to TRBJ2-3; TRBD1, the table's D call, lacks a check against the DNA. TRBV21-1 represents a pseudogene. The CDR3 runs 16 residues. The CDR3: CASSKGEGAITDTQYF. CDR3 DNA: TGTGCCAGCAGCAAAGGTGAAGGGGCCATCACAGATACGCAGTATTTT.

The V call is TRBV5-6, the J call TRBJ2-7; the match to TRBD2 covers 15 bases. The CDR3 has 19 amino acids. CDR1 and CDR2 from the germline V gene are SGHDT and YYEEEE. V shed 0 bases, J shed 3 bases, and the junction held 10 bases outside the gene matches. The CDR3 loop reads CASSLVGLAGGPHFYEQYF. The CDR3 DNA reads TGTGCCAGCAGCTTGGTAGGACTAGCGGGAGGGCCGCACTTCTACGAGCAGTACTTC.

V gene TRBV2 combines with J gene TRBJ2-7, with 8 positions matching TRBD1. The J segment lost 0 bases and the V segment lost 7 bases, leaving 5 bases of the junction unmatched. This CDR3 is built from 14 residues. The germline CDR1 and CDR2 sequences are SNHLY and FYNNEI. The CDR3 bases are TGTGCCAGCACCTCCGACAGGGGCTCCTACGAGCAGTACTTC. This codes for CASTSDRGSYEQYF.

The rearrangement joins TRBV19 to TRBJ2-5; 11 nucleotides line up with TRBD2. This CDR3 spans 16 amino acids. The junction had 7 bases not matched to a gene; V was cut back by 5 bases and J by 2 bases. Looked up from germline, CDR1 is LNHDA and CDR2 is SQIVND (reference sequence). CDR3 nucleotide sequence: TGTGCCAGTAGTCTCTCTAGCGGGGGGACACAAGAGACCCAGTACTTC. Its protein is CASSLSSGGTQETQYF.

The rearrangement joins TRBV6-4 to TRBJ2-2; no clear D gene. The CDR3 runs to 15 residues. With 7 bases removed from V and 5 bases from J, the gap between germline ends came to 17 bases. In germline, CDR1 is MRHNA, CDR2 SNTAGT. The CDR3 sequence: CASTAQASSTGELFF. In nucleotides, the CDR3 is TGTGCCAGCACCGCCCAGGCTAGTAGTACCGGGGAGCTGTTTTTT.

The V and J genes are TRBV28 and TRBJ1-2, with TRBD1 as a possible D gene (6 bases). CDR1 MDHEN and CDR2 SYDVKM come from the germline V gene. The CDR3 runs 13 residues. V lost 8 bases and J 2 bases, leaving 12 bases between the germline ends. CDR3 nucleotide sequence: TGTGCCAGCCGTCGGGGGCCGAACTATGGCTACACCTTC. Its protein is CASRRGPNYGYTF.

This chain connects TRBV19 to TRBJ2-1; 7 bases align to TRBD2. Unmatched junction bases numbered 1, after V lost 5 bases and J lost 6 bases. The V gene's germline CDR1 is LNHDA and CDR2 SQIVND (reference sequence). CDR3 length: 12 amino acids. The CDR3 here is CASSGTINEQFF. The CDR3 DNA reads TGTGCCAGTAGTGGGACTATCAATGAGCAGTTCTTC.